Reported below is one T cell receptor beta chain. As processed by the authors: Scientists estimated how many nucleated cells there were by amplifying reference gene primers. Data came from immunoSEQ multiplex PCR; TCRdb stores just in-frame clones and leaves some out. V, J and clone size are taken as reported in that table, and D and trimming were inferred from the DNA itself. The sample gives 260,000 or so clones, more than 80% of which show up once; roughly 8% is in the top ten. It was during active infection that Seattle patients were enrolled and then longitudinally followed. CDR3 size: 15 residues. Germline CDR1 SNHLY, CDR2 FYNNEI. The ends lost 5 bases at V and 2 bases at J; junction bases unmatched: 7. This entry belongs to a study of blood T cell repertoires in COVID-19. At the level of the study: Sites in the United States, Italy and Spain provided acute and convalescent COVID-19 samples. PBMCs, B-cell-depleted T cells, or T cells were the source of the cDNA or gDNA that made up the material.

This clonotype was obtained from a woman of 80 years or more with COVID-19, enrolled during active disease. Input material: peripheral blood. The V and J genes are TRBV2 and TRBJ1-1; 8 bases align to TRBD1. The CDR3 loop is CASSFLQGENTEAFF. As DNA, the CDR3 is TGTGCCAGCAGTTTTTTACAGGGGGAAAACACTGAAGCTTTCTTT.